This T cell receptor (beta chain) was captured by sequencing in a study of OX40 agonist ivuxolimab in advanced cancers. The overall study: The patients received agonistic anti-OX40 (CD134) antibody ivuxolimab. Patients were over 65% male with ages roughly 23 to 85, mean approximately 55. Eligibility admitted prior anti-PD-1, anti-PD-L1 or anti-CTLA-4 therapy; about 42% had some.

This clone has a single count. Sampling times: baseline, cycle 4 day 1, cycle 7 day 1. The table came from immunoSEQ multiplex PCR; TCRdb's copy has only in-frame clones and leaves some out. The sample yields tens of thousands of clones, about 88% seen once. The receptor comes from an adult with an advanced solid tumor such as melanoma, head and neck, liver or kidney cancer. This specimen was CD4+ or CD8+ T cells sorted from blood, taken in a trial of the OX40 agonist ivuxolimab.

This chain's CDR3 is CASSLMMAANYGYTF. The CDR3 coding sequence is TGCGCCAGCAGCCTGATGATGGCAGCAAACTATGGCTACACCTTC. The rearrangement links TRBV4-1 to TRBJ1-2; D ambiguous. This CDR3 is 15 amino acids long. In germline, CDR1 is MGHRA, CDR2 YSYEKL. V dropped 4 bases and J dropped 2 bases, with 14 bases sitting between them.